The T cell receptor beta chain described here comes from a study of T-cell reconstitution after alpha-beta-depleted transplantation in children. Findings and caveats of the study: Several hundred graft clones that had expanded were reportedly the source of alpha-beta T cells about two months after transplant. T-cell counts and diversity at one year following transplant were attributed mainly to newly produced T cells.

Unique molecular identifiers featured in how the TCRbeta library was prepared. TCRdb re-derived calls from the PCR reads in MiXCR, one entry per CDR3 protein. The sample has about 19,000 distinct CDR3 sequences, under 15% seen once; the top ten hold approximately 40%. The V end lost 7 bases, the J end lost 0 bases, and 10 bases lay between the germline ends. CDR3 size: 13 residues. CDR1 is ENHRY, CDR2 SYGVKD, per germline. This clonotype was detected many times. No antigen is known for it. The sequenced sample was PBMCs, mostly from graft donor cells, obtained 60 days after TCRalphabeta/CD19-depleted stem cell transplant. The gene calls are TRBV10-3 and TRBJ2-7; D not resolved. The sequence derives from a female patient under 10 years old who had a stem cell transplant for congenital amegakaryocytic thrombocytopenia, so the T cells may come from the graft donor. DNA for the CDR3: TGTGCCATCAAGGTGGGCGGCTCCTACGAGCAGTACTTC. This translates into CAIKVGGSYEQYF.